This TCR beta chain stems from a study of blood T cells in healthy people across ages (dated by TCRdb to 2013 to 2016). Study-wide context: In model experiments, template switching captured roughly one uniquely barcoded TCR beta cDNA molecule for every two T cells. To track age-related changes in TCR beta repertoire diversity, the study relied on deep sequencing normalized with unique cDNA molecular identifiers. The donors were split into four age groups: young (average approximately 16 years), middle-aged (more than 35), aged (over 55) and long-lived (approximately 89). To avoid experimental bias, donors of different ages were randomly spread across the sequencing lanes. Using the same blood draw, the study looked at two additional independent replicas of 1 million unique cDNA reads for two donors, one aged 18 to 30 and the other aged 80 or older. Study-wide conclusions, independent of this receptor: As age increased, observed TCR beta diversity per million T cells dropped in a roughly linear way, and a significant reduction was already evident by age 40. Compared with the aged group, more naive CD4+ T cells, fewer expanded clones and increased TCR diversity were shown by the long-lived group, suggesting age selection. Total diversity estimates from one million sequenced T cells were considered lower bounds and underestimates. Observed TCR beta diversity correlated strongly with the percentage of naive T cells measured by flow cytometry. Because the CMV infection status of the donors was unknown, age-related changes in expanded clonotypes may potentially have been confounded. Since profiling was done on bulk unsorted PBMCs, naive and antigen-experienced compartments could not be conclusively compared.

V is pruned by 2 bases and J by 9 bases, leaving 16 bases of the junction without a gene match. The CDR3, cysteine through phenylalanine, is 19 amino acids long. Here the CDR3 DNA is all that survives: 57 bases in frame from base 1. CDR1 and CDR2 were assigned from the germline V gene (reference sequence) as MNHEY and SMNVEV. The library was built by means of 5' RACE. For sequencing, an Illumina HiSeq 2500 was employed. A second PCR of roughly 7 to 12 cycles was performed with a sample-barcoded 5' primer and a J-beta primer mix. A unique molecular identifier was introduced onto each TCR beta cDNA molecule by a template-switch 5' adaptor carrying 12 random nucleotides. Each sample yielded at least 2.5 million CDR3-containing paired-end reads. First-strand cDNA synthesis was performed from all RNA using the Mint cDNA synthesis kit, with priming by a TRBC-specific oligonucleotide. All cDNA was treated with uracil-DNA glycosylase and then went through a first 18-cycle PCR with the universal primers M1SS and BC2_uni_R. In the paper's pipeline: For normalization, 1 million high-quality reads were randomly selected from each sample, with every read carrying a distinct molecular identifier. Instead of being binned into consensus sequences, reads with shared molecular identifiers were discarded. CDR3 identification, clonotype clustering and error correction used MiTCR with a Q25 quality threshold and the strictest error-elimination algorithm. A nonparametric unseen species model using Euler transformation provided a lower-bound estimate of total TCR beta diversity. TCRdb trimmed public reads at Q25 via fastp, called clones via MiXCR and kept in-frame beta chains. Rows are combined by CDR3 protein, so each entry shows the most common genes and DNA. These V and J calls originate from TCRdb's pipeline instead of the authors' own analysis. Recorded for this sample are hundreds of thousands of distinct CDR3 sequences; just over 55% of them occurred a single time. The top ten hold 20% to 30% of the sample.

Details on this clonotype: The target of this receptor is not known. Base qualities are not provided; no much larger clone lies one nucleotide away.

The donors were about 40 Caucasian individuals from Russia, aged roughly 6 to 100 years, who were systemically healthy. Each donor gave roughly 9.5 milliliters of peripheral blood, collected into EDTA-treated Vacutainer tubes. PBMCs were isolated by Ficoll-Paque density-gradient centrifugation, with at least 6 million obtained per sample. Total RNA, at least 5 micrograms per sample, was extracted from PBMCs with Trizol reagent. For every donor, flow cytometry on a PBMC aliquot measured the percentage of naive CD45RAhigh/CD27high T cells. Sequenced sample: blood. This chain joins TRBV27 to TRBJ2-1; the central 13 bases match TRBD2. The origin of this receptor is a man between 35 and 55 years old in good health. For the CDR3, the sequence is CASSLPRLAGGGSPREQFF. The DNA is TGTGCCAGCAGTTTACCCCGACTAGCGGGAGGAGGGTCTCCTCGTGAGCAGTTCTTC.